The present T cell receptor (beta chain) was sequenced within a study of CD8 T cells in Susac syndrome. Study-wide context: Treatment status at blood draw for the Susac syndrome patients was therapy-naive, corticosteroids, or intravenous immunoglobulin alone.

Sequencing of TCR beta covered CD8+ and CD4+ T cells obtained from blood. Germline CDR1 SGHTA, CDR2 FQGTGA. This CDR3 has 15 residues. Trimming removed 5 bases from V and 6 bases from J; junction bases left unmatched: 9. RNA totalling about 0.5 to 1 ug underwent reverse transcription with random hexamers. The amplification used immunoSEQ multiplex PCR on TCR beta CDR3; it spanned 54 Vbeta and 13 Jbeta. MiXCR, run by TCRdb on the immunoSEQ multiplex PCR reads, gives a single entry per CDR3 protein. The repertoire holds some 200,000 distinct CDR3 sequences, with roughly 90% as singletons. This clonotype appeared once.

The J gene is TRBJ2-2, the V gene TRBV7-3, with TRBD2 matching 7 bases. This TCR came from a human donor with Susac syndrome. Sequencing used CD4+ T cells from PBMCs. CDR3 region: CASSLSGEYAGELFF. The CDR3 nucleotides read TGTGCCAGCAGCCTCAGCGGGGAGTATGCCGGGGAGCTGTTTTTT.